This TCR beta chain is drawn from a study of control samples from healthy donors and cancer patients. Some clones are missing from TCRdb's copy, which holds only in-frame ones; the method was immunoSEQ multiplex PCR. The table has 150,000 or so clones, around 90% seen once. Between the trimmed V and J ends, which lost 3 bases and 6 bases, there was a span of 11 bases. There are 13 residues in the CDR3. The chain combines TRBV12-3 or TRBV12-4 with TRBJ1-1, with D unresolved. The receptor was isolated from a man between 18 and 29 years old in good health. Sample: blood. The CDR3 nucleotides read TGTGCCAGCAGTTTTCAGAGGACCGCTGAAGCTTTCTTT. Residues: CASSFQRTAEAFF.